The sequence of this T cell receptor beta chain was determined in a study of blood T cells in healthy people across ages. Unmatched junction bases numbered 8, after V lost 1 base and J lost 6 bases. CDR1 is KGHSH, CDR2 LQKENI, per germline. The CDR3 covers 16 residues. A second about 7 to 12 cycle PCR used barcoded and J-beta primers. TCRdb redid the calling of the 5' RACE reads with MiXCR, one entry per CDR3 protein. The data hold 1,100,000 or so distinct CDR3 sequences, with more than 35% observed a single time. The sequence was obtained from a woman aged 55-75 years in good health. Input material: blood. This sequence joins TRBV18 and TRBJ2-3; 9 bases are shared with TRBD2. CDR3 sequence (DNA): TGTGCCAGCTCACCACTCCCAGCGGGAGGTTTGGATACGCAGTATTTT. Amino acid sequence: CASSPLPAGGLDTQYF.